Shown below are 28 T cell receptor beta chains from a single sample sequenced in a study of blood T cell repertoires in COVID-19. Method: immunoSEQ multiplex PCR; TCRdb's copy keeps in-frame clones and lacks some. The data hold 95,000 to 150,000 clones, with about 85% observed a single time. The material sequenced was peripheral blood. The source is a woman aged 80 or over with acute or convalescent COVID-19.

The CDR3 DNA is TGTGCCAGCAGCTTGGGTCCTCGGGGCACTGAAGCTTTCTTT. This encodes CASSLGPRGTEAFF. The chain has TRBV5-6 and TRBJ1-1; D gene ambiguous. The germline CDR1 and CDR2 sequences are SGHDT and YYEEEE. V shed 0 bases and J shed 4 bases, with 10 bases lying between them. The CDR3 is 14 amino acids.

The genes are TRBV7-9 and TRBJ1-2; D not resolved. Trimming pared 3 bases from V and 8 bases from J, leaving 13 bases between. There are 13 residues in the CDR3. Per germline, CDR1 SEHNR and CDR2 FQNEAQ (reference sequence). CDR3 loop: CASSFSQARGYTF. For the CDR3, the DNA is TGTGCCAGCAGCTTTTCCCAGGCGCGCGGCTACACCTTC.

The chain links TRBV5-1 to TRBJ2-3, with unresolved D. V shed 0 bases and J shed 1 base, with 9 bases lying between them. There are 15 residues in the CDR3. Germline loops: CDR1 SGHRS, CDR2 YFSETQ. CDR3 bases: TGCGCCAGCAGCTTGGTGGCGGCTGGCACAGATACGCAGTATTTT. This codes for CASSLVAAGTDTQYF.

The chain has TRBV11-2 and TRBJ1-1; maybe TRBD1 (6 bases). The CDR3 sequence is 15 residues long. The ends were cut back, 4 bases at V and 1 base at J, with 13 bases in the middle. Germline V gene data show CDR1 as SGHAT and CDR2 as FQNNGV. CDR3 loop: CASSSMKDRNTEAFF. The CDR3 region has the DNA TGTGCCAGCAGCTCCATGAAGGACAGGAACACTGAAGCTTTCTTT.

This chain connects TRBV5-1 to TRBJ1-2; 9 positions agree with TRBD1. Germline loops: CDR1 SGHRS, CDR2 YFSETQ. V lost 0 bases and J lost 0; bases outside the gene matches: 6. This CDR3 is 17 amino acids long. The CDR3 reads CASSLEGQGLANYGYTF. The DNA for the CDR3 is TGCGCCAGCAGCTTGGAGGGACAGGGTTTAGCTAACTATGGCTACACCTTC.

This clone appeared a few times. This rearrangement joins TRBV6-5 to TRBJ1-1; no clear D gene. The germline V gene encodes CDR1 MNHEY and CDR2 SVGAGI. There are 12 residues in the CDR3. Trimming stripped 8 bases from V and 10 bases from J, with 17 bases between. The DNA for the CDR3 is TGTGCCAGCGGTTCCGCCCCGGGAGGAGCTTTCTTT. Protein sequence: CASGSAPGGAFF.

V is TRBV5-1 and J is TRBJ1-4; 7 nucleotides align to TRBD1. V shed 4 bases and J 7 bases; nucleotides not matched to a gene: 10. Germline V gene sequence: CDR1 SGHRS, CDR2 YFSETQ. The CDR3 is made up of 15 amino acids. Written as DNA, the CDR3 is TGCGCCAGCAGCCATGAGGGCAGGGGGAGTGAAAAACTGTTTTTT. Its translation is CASSHEGRGSEKLFF.

The rearrangement uses TRBV5-1 and TRBJ2-3, with D perhaps matching TRBD1 (5 bases). With 0 bases removed from V and 2 bases from J, the gap between germline ends came to 16 bases. The CDR3 sequence is 17 residues long. CDR1 SGHRS and CDR2 YFSETQ come from the germline V gene. In nucleotides, the CDR3 is TGCGCCAGCAGCTTGGCCTATGTCAACAGGATCACAGATACGCAGTATTTT. Protein product: CASSLAYVNRITDTQYF.

This clone was picked up one time. The V and J genes are TRBV6-5 and TRBJ1-1; D is perhaps TRBD1 (5 bases). Between the trimmed V and J ends, which lost 4 bases and 5 bases, there was a span of 11 bases. Germline values: CDR1 MNHEY, CDR2 SVGAGI. This CDR3 region has 13 residues. The chain's CDR3 is CASSSTVGTEAFF. The CDR3 region has the DNA TGTGCCAGCAGTTCGACAGTTGGAACTGAAGCTTTCTTT.

The CDR3 sequence: CASSPEGLGSPQHF. CDR3 DNA: TGTGCCAGCAGCCCAGAGGGCTTAGGTTCGCCCCAGCATTTT. V is TRBV9 and J is TRBJ1-5, with D uncertain. Trimming stripped 4 bases from V and 9 bases from J, with 17 bases between. There are 14 residues in the CDR3. Germline V gene lookup returns CDR1 SGDLS and CDR2 YYNGEE.

This sequence joins TRBV3-1 (or the pseudogene TRBV3-2) and TRBJ2-2, with 13 bases aligning to TRBD2. CDR1 and CDR2 (germline): LGHDT, YNNKEL (reference sequence). The CDR3 contains 19 residues. V dropped 3 bases and J dropped 1; count of bases not matched to a gene: 8. The CDR3 here is CASSHRLAGGTQNTGELFF. For the CDR3, the DNA is TGTGCCAGCAGCCACCGACTAGCGGGGGGCACCCAGAACACCGGGGAGCTGTTTTTT.

This chain uses TRBV5-1 with TRBJ2-2; TRBD1 aligns across 7 bases. The V segment lost 8 bases and the J segment 2 bases; nucleotides outside the gene matches: 9. In germline, CDR1 is SGHRS, CDR2 YFSETQ. The CDR3 loop spans 15 amino acids. CDR3: CASTLGTVNTGELFF. The CDR3 region has the DNA TGCGCCAGTACTCTCGGGACAGTTAACACCGGGGAGCTGTTTTTT.

This rearrangement joins TRBV4-3 to TRBJ1-1; 8 bases line up with TRBD1. With 4 bases clipped from V and 2 bases from J, the junction kept 9 bases outside the gene matches. Germline V CDR1 and CDR2: LGHNA, YSLEER. There are 16 residues in the CDR3. In nucleotides, the CDR3 is TGCGCCAGCAGCCCTGGACAGGGTGACCCAAACACTGAAGCTTTCTTT. Translation gives CASSPGQGDPNTEAFF.

The chain links TRBV5-4 to TRBJ1-1; D not certain. There are 15 residues in the CDR3. V was clipped by 0 bases and J by 4 bases, with 13 bases between them. Germline values: CDR1 SGHNT, CDR2 YYREEE (reference sequence). CDR3 coding DNA: TGTGCCAGCAGCTTGGCGGTCCCCCGGAGCACTGAAGCTTTCTTT. It translates to CASSLAVPRSTEAFF.

This clone was detected only once. The rearrangement uses TRBV6-5 and TRBJ1-1, with 8 bases identical to TRBD1. V shed 5 bases and J 4 bases; nucleotides not matched to a gene: 6. This CDR3 has 14 amino acids. Germline CDR1 reads MNHEY; CDR2 reads SVGAGI. CDR3 amino acids: CASSPPGQVTEAFF. The CDR3 nucleotides read TGTGCCAGCAGTCCACCGGGACAGGTCACTGAAGCTTTCTTT.

This sequence joins TRBV19 and TRBJ2-1; TRBD2 might be the D (6 bases). With 4 bases removed from V and 3 bases from J, the gap between germline ends came to 10 bases. Germline values: CDR1 LNHDA, CDR2 SQIVND (reference sequence). The CDR3 consists of 14 residues. The CDR3 coding sequence is TGTGCCAGTAGTAACCGGGGACTCTACAATGAGCAGTTCTTC. It encodes CASSNRGLYNEQFF.

This chain links TRBV4-2 with TRBJ1-1, with 7 bases fitting TRBD1. The V segment lost 1 base and the J segment 1 base; nucleotides outside the gene matches: 6. The CDR3 runs to 16 residues. Germline V gene lookup returns CDR1 LGHNA and CDR2 YNFKEQ. The CDR3 DNA is TGTGCCAGCAGCCAAGTGATAAAGGGGGCGAACACTGAAGCTTTCTTT. Its protein is CASSQVIKGANTEAFF.

The chain joins TRBV7-6 to TRBJ2-1, with TRBD1 matching over 8 bases. The ends lost 1 base at V and 14 bases at J; junction bases unmatched: 10. The germline CDR1 and CDR2 sequences are SGHVS and FNYEAQ. The CDR3 has 14 residues. The CDR3 region has the DNA TGTGCCAGCAGCTTAGGACAGGGACAGGCGAACGAGTTCTTC. As protein: CASSLGQGQANEFF.

This rearrangement joins TRBV5-5 to TRBJ1-5; D uncertain. The CDR3 length is 15 residues. V was pared by 0 bases and J by 3 bases, with 10 bases between. Per germline, CDR1 SGHKS and CDR2 YYEKEE (reference sequence). CDR3 coding DNA: TGTGCCAGCAGCTTGGTGGCAGCGACCAATCAGCCCCAGCATTTT. It codes for CASSLVAATNQPQHF. The whole variable domain, filled in from reference TRBV5-5 and TRBJ1-5, reads DAGVTQSPTHLIKTRGQQVTLRCSPISGHKSVSWYQQVLGQGPQFIFQYYEKEERGRGNFPDRFSARQFPNYSSELNVNALLLGDSALYLCASSLVAATNQPQHFGDGTRLSIL.

This chain links TRBV2 with TRBJ1-5; D unresolved. CDR1 and CDR2 from the germline V gene are SNHLY and FYNNEI. Trimming left V 6 bases short and J 4 bases short, with 10 bases between. The CDR3 totals 13 residues. CDR3 nucleotide sequence: TGTGCCAGCAGGAGGGCGGCAAATCAGCCCCAGCATTTT. Translated: CASRRAANQPQHF. The variable domain in full, with the rest retrieved from reference TRBV2 and TRBJ1-5, is EPEVTQTPSHQVTQMGQEVILRCVPISNHLYFYWYRQILGQKVEFLVSFYNNEISEKSEIFDDQFSVERPDGSNFTLKIRSTKLEDSAMYFCASRRAANQPQHFGDGTRLSIL.

The chain couples TRBV19 to TRBJ2-1; TRBD2 matches 7 bases. The CDR3 extends over 15 amino acids. The germline CDR1 and CDR2 sequences are LNHDA and SQIVND (reference sequence). V was pared by 5 bases and J by 8 bases, with 12 bases of the junction left unmatched. The CDR3 is CASSLGLGRGYEQFF. As DNA, the CDR3 is TGTGCCAGTAGTCTCGGACTAGGAAGGGGCTATGAGCAGTTCTTC.

The rearrangement uses TRBV7-2 and TRBJ1-1; D is possibly TRBD1 (5 bases). Trimming took 10 bases from V and 5 from J, leaving 14 bases between them. The CDR3 has 12 residues. Germline V gives CDR1 SGHTA, CDR2 FQGNSA. CDR3: CATRREATEAFF. As DNA, the CDR3 is TGTGCCACTCGCAGGGAAGCTACTGAAGCTTTCTTT.

This chain joins TRBV10-3 and TRBJ2-1, with 9 positions matching TRBD1. Germline CDR1 and CDR2: ENHRY and SYGVKD. This CDR3 is built from 18 residues. The V and J ends lost 3 bases and 9 bases, in that order; junction bases with no gene match: 18. The DNA for the CDR3 is TGTGCCATCAGTGATTCCCCATTCGGACAGGGGACAAACTTTGAGCAGTTCTTC. Residues: CAISDSPFGQGTNFEQFF.

The chain uses TRBV5-8 and TRBJ1-3; 10 bases are shared with TRBD1. In germline, CDR1 is SGHTS, CDR2 YDEGEE. The CDR3 has 18 residues. Trimming removed 4 bases from V and 0 bases from J; junction bases left unmatched: 10. The CDR3 DNA reads as TGTGCCAGCAGCCCCTCCCGGGGACAGGGGAGCTCTGGAAACACCATATATTTT. Amino acid sequence: CASSPSRGQGSSGNTIYF.

The chain combines TRBV20-1 with TRBJ1-4; no definite D call. Germline V gene data show CDR1 as DFQATT and CDR2 as SNEGSKA (reference sequence). CDR3 size: 11 residues. V dropped 3 bases and J dropped 4 bases, with 3 bases sitting between them. CDR3 sequence: CSASNNEKLFF. CDR3 DNA: TGCAGTGCTAGCAATAATGAAAAACTGTTTTTT.

The chain links TRBV5-6 to TRBJ1-1, with TRBD1 as a possible D gene (5 bases). The CDR3 covers 13 residues. CDR1 and CDR2 from the germline V gene are SGHDT and YYEEEE. The V gene lost 5 bases and the J gene lost 2 bases, with 10 bases spanning the gap. CDR3 in DNA: TGTGCCAGCAGTTGGGGCAGAAACACTGAAGCTTTCTTT. It specifies CASSWGRNTEAFF.

The sample holds a few counts of this clone. The rearrangement uses TRBV4-2 and TRBJ1-2; D perhaps matches TRBD1 (5 bases). Per the germline V gene, CDR1 is LGHNA and CDR2 is YNFKEQ. V was cut by 4 bases and J by 2 bases, with 14 bases left in between. This CDR3 is 15 amino acids long. CDR3 residues: CASSPPLGLNYGYTF. CDR3 bases: TGTGCCAGCAGCCCCCCATTGGGACTAAACTATGGCTACACCTTC.

To note about this clone: Within the sample, other DNA sequences also encode this same CDR3. V is TRBV7-2 and J is TRBJ1-2; D is uncertain. The germline gives CDR1 SGHTA, CDR2 FQGNSA. V lost 5 bases to trimming and J lost 2 bases, with 12 bases between them. The length of the CDR3 is 14 residues. The CDR3 sequence is CASSPGGSNYGYTF. The CDR3 DNA reads TGTGCCAGCAGCCCCGGTGGGAGCAACTATGGCTACACCTTC.